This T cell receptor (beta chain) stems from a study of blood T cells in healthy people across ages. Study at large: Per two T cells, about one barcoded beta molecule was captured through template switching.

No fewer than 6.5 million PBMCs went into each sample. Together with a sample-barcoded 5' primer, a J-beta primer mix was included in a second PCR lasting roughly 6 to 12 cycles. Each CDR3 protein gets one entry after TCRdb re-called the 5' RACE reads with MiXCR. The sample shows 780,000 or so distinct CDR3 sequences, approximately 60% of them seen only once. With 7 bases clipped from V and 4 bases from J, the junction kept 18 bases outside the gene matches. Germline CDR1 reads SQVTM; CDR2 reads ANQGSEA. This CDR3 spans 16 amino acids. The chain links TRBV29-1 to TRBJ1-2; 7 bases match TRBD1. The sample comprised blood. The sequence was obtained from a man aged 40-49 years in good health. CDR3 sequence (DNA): TGCAGCGCTGGATCGCCACCACAGGGGAAGAGCTATGGCTACACCTTC. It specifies CSAGSPPQGKSYGYTF.